Listed here is a single T cell receptor (beta chain). This clone appeared a single time. This receptor's antigen is unknown. Base qualities are not provided; no much larger clone lies one nucleotide away. These data come from a study of cytomegalovirus exposure and HLA in healthy donors listed by TCRdb under 2017. Study-wide context: A later analysis indicated that the roughly 130 validation repertoires were generated on the platform also employed for the approximately 700 repertoires of the first cohort. The aim of the study was to test whether cataloging public T cell receptors could identify signatures of past pathogen exposure. Along with the approximately 620-subject first cohort, a separate validation cohort of over 90 different subjects was used. To predict cytomegalovirus infection status, the study combined high-throughput TCR immunosequencing, statistical association of individual TCRs with disease status, and machine learning. Study-wide conclusions, independent of this receptor: Across donors, most TCR sequences were observed very rarely, whereas some public TCRs were present in many individuals. The validation cohort had no HLA typing available for a later analysis, so co-occurrence within that cohort was assessed over all 120 or so repertoires. In a later analysis, TCRs clustered in the first cohort were found to also tend to co-occur in the 120 or so validation repertoires, with roughly 93% of cluster scores above 0. Three of the identified cytomegalovirus-associated TCR beta chains were confirmed in vitro to be specific for cytomegalovirus antigens. The classifier was reported to diagnose cytomegalovirus status with high specificity and sensitivity in both the original cohort and the validation cohort. In the study, around 150 TCR beta chains were listed as associated with cytomegalovirus. According to the authors, the approach could potentially be generalized to other disease states and immunological phenotypes.

Library preparation used the immunoSEQ multiplex PCR assay. The published analysis was carried out like this. To diagnose cytomegalovirus status from the catalog of TCR beta chain sequences, a statistical classification framework was built. Not all clones reach the TCRdb copy of this immuneACCESS table, which keeps in-frame sequences only. Checked studies attribute under half of the gap to unresolved V genes and leave the rest unexplained. For V, J and clone size, that table is used; D and trimming come from the DNA. The sample has some 150,000 clones on record, about 94% of them singletons. The top ten hold 1.8% of the sample. Separate from the approximately 700-subject first cohort, the validation cohort of about 130 subjects was the group to which the donors belonged. The germline V gene encodes CDR1 SGHDT and CDR2 YYEEEE. From the cysteine up to the phenylalanine, the CDR3 has a length of 16 residues. Of the read, only the CDR3 DNA is kept; its 48 bases are in frame from base 1. Trimming takes 3 bases off V and 0 bases off J; junction bases not matched to a gene: 6.

The TCR comes from a man aged 18 to 30 in good health and CMV-seropositive. The rearranged chain carries TRBV5-6 and TRBJ2-1; 7 junctional bases match TRBD1. The sample taken for sequencing was PBMCs. The CDR3 in this case is CASSYGAGGSYNEQFF. In nucleotide form, the sequence is TGTGCCAGCAGCTATGGGGCAGGGGGCTCCTACAATGAGCAGTTCTTC.